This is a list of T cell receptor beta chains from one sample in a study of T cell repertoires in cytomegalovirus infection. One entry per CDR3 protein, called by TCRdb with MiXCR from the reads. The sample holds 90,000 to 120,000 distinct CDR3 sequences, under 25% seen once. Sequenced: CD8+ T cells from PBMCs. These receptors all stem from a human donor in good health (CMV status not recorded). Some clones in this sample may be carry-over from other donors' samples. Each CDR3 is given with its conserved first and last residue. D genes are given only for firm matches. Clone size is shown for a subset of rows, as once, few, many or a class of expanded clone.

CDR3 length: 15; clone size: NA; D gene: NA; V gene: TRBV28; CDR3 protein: CASSTGTPSYNEQFF
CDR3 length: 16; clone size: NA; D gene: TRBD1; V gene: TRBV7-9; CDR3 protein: CASSSTGQGTYNEQFF
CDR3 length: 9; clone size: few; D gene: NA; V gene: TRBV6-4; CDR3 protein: CASRETQYF
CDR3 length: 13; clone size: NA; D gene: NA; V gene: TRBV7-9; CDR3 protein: CASRIAVTDTQYF
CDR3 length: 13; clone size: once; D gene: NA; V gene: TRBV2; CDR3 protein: CASSEYRTETQYF
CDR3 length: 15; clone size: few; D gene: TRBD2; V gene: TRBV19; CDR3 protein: CASSITSGSGNEQFF
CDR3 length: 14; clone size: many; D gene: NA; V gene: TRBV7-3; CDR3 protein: CASSLGRASDGYTF
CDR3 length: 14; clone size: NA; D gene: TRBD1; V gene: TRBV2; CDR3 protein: CASLLLDRGYEQYF
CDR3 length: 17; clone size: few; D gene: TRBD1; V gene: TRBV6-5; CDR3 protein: CASSYPLGTAINQPQHF
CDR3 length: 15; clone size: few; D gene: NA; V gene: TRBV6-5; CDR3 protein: CASSYSRGLGNEQFF
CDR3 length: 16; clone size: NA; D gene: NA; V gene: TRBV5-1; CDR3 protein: CASSLSTAQGSDEQYF
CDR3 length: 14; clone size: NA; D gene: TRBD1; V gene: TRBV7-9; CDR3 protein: CASSRGQVGDEQYF
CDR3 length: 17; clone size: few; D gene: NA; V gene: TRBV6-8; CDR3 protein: CASSYLMAGASTDTQYF
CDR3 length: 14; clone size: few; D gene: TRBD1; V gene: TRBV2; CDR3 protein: CASTYGTGVVWAFF
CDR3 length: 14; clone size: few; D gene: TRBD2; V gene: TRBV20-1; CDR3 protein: CSAPLLAGQETQYF
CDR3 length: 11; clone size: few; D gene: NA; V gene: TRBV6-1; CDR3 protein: CVSQGSGELFF
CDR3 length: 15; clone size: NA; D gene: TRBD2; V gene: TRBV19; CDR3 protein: CASRMQGGGTGELFF
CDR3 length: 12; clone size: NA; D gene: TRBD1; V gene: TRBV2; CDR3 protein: CASPGTVNEQFF
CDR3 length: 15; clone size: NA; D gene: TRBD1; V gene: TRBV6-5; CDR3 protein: CASSLGQSVSGELFF
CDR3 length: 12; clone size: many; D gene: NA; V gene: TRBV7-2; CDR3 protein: CASSPHSYEQYF
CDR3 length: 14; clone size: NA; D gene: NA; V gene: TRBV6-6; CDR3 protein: CAGSVLMRGNTIYF
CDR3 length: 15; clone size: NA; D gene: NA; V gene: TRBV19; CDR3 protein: CASSIEGDSNTEAFF
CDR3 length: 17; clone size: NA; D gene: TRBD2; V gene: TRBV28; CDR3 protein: CASSRISGGSSTDTQYF
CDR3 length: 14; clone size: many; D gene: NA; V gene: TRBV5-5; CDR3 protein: CASSWRDGYTEAFF
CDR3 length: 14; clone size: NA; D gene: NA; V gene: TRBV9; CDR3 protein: CASSVDSIGYEQYF
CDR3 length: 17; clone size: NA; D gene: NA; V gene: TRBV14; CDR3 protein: CASSQDLVGKASYEQYF
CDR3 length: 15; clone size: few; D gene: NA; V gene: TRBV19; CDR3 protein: CASSISELPEDEQFF
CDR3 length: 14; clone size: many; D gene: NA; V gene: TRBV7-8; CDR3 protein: CASSLWAGTGEQYF
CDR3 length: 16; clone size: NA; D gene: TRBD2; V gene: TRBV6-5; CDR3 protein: CASSYSKLAGGYEQYF
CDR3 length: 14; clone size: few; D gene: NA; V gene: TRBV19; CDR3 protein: CASSARDNNQPQHF
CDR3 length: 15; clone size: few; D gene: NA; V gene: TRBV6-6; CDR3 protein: CASILSASATDTQYF
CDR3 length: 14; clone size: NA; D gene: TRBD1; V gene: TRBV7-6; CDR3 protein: CASSSGTGRNEQFF
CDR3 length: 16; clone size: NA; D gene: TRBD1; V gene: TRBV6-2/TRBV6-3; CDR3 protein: CASSYGQGVVTGELFF
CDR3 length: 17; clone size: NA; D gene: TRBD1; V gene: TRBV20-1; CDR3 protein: CSARDQGVRSVGNTIYF
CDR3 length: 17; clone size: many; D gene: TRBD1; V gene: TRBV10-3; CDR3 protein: CAISESRDRIKPDTQYF
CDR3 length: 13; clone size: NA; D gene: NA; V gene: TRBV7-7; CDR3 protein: CASSLGGGTTQYF
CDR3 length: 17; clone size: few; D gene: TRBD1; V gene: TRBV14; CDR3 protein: CASSQDLGQGTYNEQFF
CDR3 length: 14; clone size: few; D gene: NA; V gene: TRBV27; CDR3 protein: CASSLGGAKNIQYF
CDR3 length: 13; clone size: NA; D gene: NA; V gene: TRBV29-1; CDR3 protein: CSVAGGSSGELFF
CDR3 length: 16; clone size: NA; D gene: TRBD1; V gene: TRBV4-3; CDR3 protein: CASSQDAGQGAYEQYF
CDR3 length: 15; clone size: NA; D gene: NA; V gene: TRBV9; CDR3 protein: CASSVEGGPTYEQYF
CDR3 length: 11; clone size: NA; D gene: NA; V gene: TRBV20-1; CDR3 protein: CSAVRGPEQFF
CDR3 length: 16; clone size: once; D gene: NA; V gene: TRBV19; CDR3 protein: CASSISTGSHNQPQHF
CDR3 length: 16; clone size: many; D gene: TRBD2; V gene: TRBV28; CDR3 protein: CASSLEYSGTTYEQYF
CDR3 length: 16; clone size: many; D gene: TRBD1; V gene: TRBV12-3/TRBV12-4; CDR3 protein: CASSAGGTHGANVLTF
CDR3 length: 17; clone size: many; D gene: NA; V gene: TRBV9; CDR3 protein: CASSVNPGTVNTGELFF
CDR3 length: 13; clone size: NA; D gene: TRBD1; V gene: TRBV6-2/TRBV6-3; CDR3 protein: CASRQGETAVLTF
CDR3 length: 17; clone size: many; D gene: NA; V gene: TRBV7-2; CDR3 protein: CASSLEPSGAVSYEQYF
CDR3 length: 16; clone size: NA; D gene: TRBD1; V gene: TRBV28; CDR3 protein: CASSLYGTGAYNEQFF
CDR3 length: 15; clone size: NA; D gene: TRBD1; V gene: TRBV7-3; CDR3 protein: CASSLTGTDTYGYTF
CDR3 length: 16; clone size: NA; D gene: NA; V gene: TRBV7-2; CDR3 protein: CASSLEGWGTQETQYF
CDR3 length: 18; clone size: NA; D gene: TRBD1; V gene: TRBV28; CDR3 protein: CASTSGTGGSVRNSPLHF
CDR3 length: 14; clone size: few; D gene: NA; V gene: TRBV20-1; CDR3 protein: CSARGSFSTYEQYF
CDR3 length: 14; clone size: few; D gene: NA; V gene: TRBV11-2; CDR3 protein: CASSPNREAETQYF
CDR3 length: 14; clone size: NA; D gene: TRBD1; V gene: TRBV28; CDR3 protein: CASIRDREETEAFF
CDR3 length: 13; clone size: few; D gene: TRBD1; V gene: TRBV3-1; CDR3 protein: CASSPGQSHEQYF
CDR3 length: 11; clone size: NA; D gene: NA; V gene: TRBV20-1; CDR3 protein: CSARPFDEQYF